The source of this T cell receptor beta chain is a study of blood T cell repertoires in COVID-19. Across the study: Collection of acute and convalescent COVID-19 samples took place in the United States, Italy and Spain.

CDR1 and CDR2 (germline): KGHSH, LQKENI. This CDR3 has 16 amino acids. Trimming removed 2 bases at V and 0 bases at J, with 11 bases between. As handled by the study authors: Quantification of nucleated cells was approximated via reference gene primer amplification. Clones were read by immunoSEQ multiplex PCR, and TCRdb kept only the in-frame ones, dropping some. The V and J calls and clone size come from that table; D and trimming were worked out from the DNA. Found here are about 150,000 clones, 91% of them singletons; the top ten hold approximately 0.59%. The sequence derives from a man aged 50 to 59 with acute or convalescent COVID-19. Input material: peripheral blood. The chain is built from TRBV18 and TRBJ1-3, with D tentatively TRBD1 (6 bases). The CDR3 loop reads CASSPRQVLSGNTIYF. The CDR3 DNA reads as TGTGCCAGCTCACCAAGACAGGTACTCTCTGGAAACACCATATATTTT.